A single sample gave rise to the 32 T cell receptor beta chains below, sequenced in a study of graft-versus-host responses after intestinal transplantation. Their antigen targets remain unknown. Sequenced by immunoSEQ multiplex PCR; TCRdb stores in-frame clones only, minus some. The sample lists roughly 110,000 clones; around 92% were seen once. The sample was unstimulated CD8+ T cells sorted from spleen or lymph node cells, taken before transplant. The receptors come from a human donor who was the organ donor for an intestinal transplant.

This clone was observed a single time. This chain connects TRBV19 to TRBJ2-7, with D possibly being TRBD1 (6 bases). The length of the CDR3 is 15 residues. The V and J ends lost 2 bases and 5 bases respectively, with 16 bases between them. Germline-derived CDR1 and CDR2 are LNHDA and SQIVND (reference sequence). The CDR3 DNA reads as TGTGCCAGTAGTATATCAGGGGACACCAAAAACGAGCAGTACTTC. Its translation is CASSISGDTKNEQYF. The full variable domain, rest sourced from reference TRBV19 and TRBJ2-7, is DGGITQSPKYLFRKEGQNVTLSCEQNLNHDAMYWYRQDPGQGLRLIYYSQIVNDFQKGDIAEGYSVSREKKESFPLTVTSAQKNPTAFYLCASSISGDTKNEQYFGPGTRLTVT.

This chain joins TRBV25-1 and TRBJ2-5; D gene uncertain. Germline-derived CDR1 and CDR2 are MGHDK and SYGVNS. Trimming removed 7 bases from V and 5 bases from J, with 20 bases in between. The CDR3 covers 15 residues. The DNA of the CDR3 is TGTGCCAGCACCCCATGGGGATCGAGTCAGGAGACCCAGTACTTC. This codes for CASTPWGSSQETQYF.

The CDR3 DNA is TGCGCCAGCAGCCAAGGCGAGCGGTCCTACGAGCAGTACTTC. Its translation: CASSQGERSYEQYF. V is TRBV4-1 and J is TRBJ2-7, with a possible D match to TRBD2 (5 bases). V lost 1 base and J lost 1, with 8 bases in between. There are 14 residues in the CDR3. Germline V gene data show CDR1 as MGHRA and CDR2 as YSYEKL.

The gene calls are TRBV10-3 and TRBJ1-5; a possible D gene is TRBD1 (6 bases). Germline CDR1 is ENHRY and CDR2 is SYGVKD. V lost 11 bases and J lost 0, with 17 bases in between. The CDR3 has 15 residues. CDR3 region: CAVRQELYSNQPQHF. CDR3 DNA: TGTGCCGTAAGACAGGAGCTCTATAGCAATCAGCCCCAGCATTTT.

The rearrangement joins TRBV30 to TRBJ1-1, with 9 nucleotides matching TRBD1. The ends lost 8 bases at V and 5 bases at J; junction bases unmatched: 3. CDR3 size: 11 residues. Germline V CDR1 and CDR2: GTSNPN, SVGIG (reference sequence). CDR3 nucleotide sequence: TGTGCCGAGGGACAGGGTACTGAAGCTTTCTTT. It yields the protein CAEGQGTEAFF. Complete variable domain (other parts from reference TRBV30 and TRBJ1-1): SQTIHQWPATLVQPVGSPLSLECTVEGTSNPNLYWYRQAAGRGLQLLFYSVGIGQISSEVPQNLSASRPQDRQFILSSKKLLLSDSGFYLCAEGQGTEAFFGQGTRLTVV.

The chain is built from TRBV7-2 and TRBJ1-5; 8 nucleotides align to TRBD1. CDR3 length: 17 residues. Germline CDR1 reads SGHTA; CDR2 reads FQGNSA. With 1 base clipped from V and 7 bases from J, the junction kept 12 bases outside the gene matches. The CDR3 region has the DNA TGTGCCAGCAGCTTAGAAGTCCCGGGACAGGTGCGCCAGCCCCAGCATTTT. It translates to CASSLEVPGQVRQPQHF.

The chain is built from TRBV4-3 and TRBJ2-7; 7 bases are a match to TRBD1. The CDR3 is made up of 15 amino acids. V shed 0 bases, J shed 2 bases, and the junction held 4 bases outside the gene matches. Germline CDR1 is LGHNA and CDR2 is YSLEER. CDR3 in amino acids: CASSQERTGAYEQYF. The CDR3 coding sequence is TGCGCCAGCAGCCAAGAGCGGACAGGAGCCTACGAGCAGTACTTC.

V gene TRBV5-1 combines with J gene TRBJ2-2, with 8 nucleotides matching TRBD2. The germline gives CDR1 SGHRS, CDR2 YFSETQ. This CDR3 region has 15 residues. With V trimmed by 1 base and J by 4 bases, 3 bases remained unmatched. In DNA, the CDR3 is TGCGCCAGCAGCTTGTGGGCGGGGGGCACCGGGGAGCTGTTTTTT. Its translation: CASSLWAGGTGELFF.

The chain recombines TRBV6-1 with TRBJ1-1, with D uncertain. Germline CDR1 MNHNS, CDR2 SASEGT. Trimming removed 10 bases at V and 3 bases at J, with 12 bases between. The CDR3 consists of 12 residues. CDR3 nucleotide sequence: TGTGCCACCCGGCCGGGGTACACTGAAGCTTTCTTT. Translation gives CATRPGYTEAFF.

The V call is TRBV28, the J call TRBJ2-7, with D perhaps matching TRBD1 (6 bases). CDR1 and CDR2 (germline): MDHEN, SYDVKM. CDR3 length: 16 amino acids. Trimming took 4 bases from V and 0 from J, leaving 16 bases between them. CDR3: CASSSTAGESSYEQYF. Written as DNA, the CDR3 is TGTGCCAGCAGTTCAACCGCAGGGGAATCCTCCTACGAGCAGTACTTC.

The chain uses TRBV7-9 and TRBJ2-7; D is possibly TRBD2 (5 bases). Trimming pared 5 bases from V and 4 bases from J, leaving 12 bases between. CDR1 and CDR2 from the germline V gene are SEHNR and FQNEAQ (reference sequence). The CDR3 is made up of 13 amino acids. CDR3 region: CASSPSGSYEQYF. The CDR3 DNA reads TGTGCCAGCAGCCCGAGCGGTTCGTACGAGCAGTACTTC.

The chain couples TRBV5-1 to TRBJ2-2; D is unresolved. Between the trimmed V and J ends, which lost 6 bases and 4 bases, there was a span of 7 bases. The germline gives CDR1 SGHRS, CDR2 YFSETQ. The CDR3 spans 12 residues. The CDR3 sequence: CASTFTTGELFF. CDR3 bases: TGCGCCAGCACCTTTACCACCGGGGAGCTGTTTTTT.

Comments on this clone: The same CDR3 can be traced to other DNA sequences in this sample. The chain recombines TRBV7-2 with TRBJ2-7; no reliable D call. The germline V and J ends were trimmed by 5 bases and 3 bases, with 5 bases remaining between them. Germline CDR1 reads SGHTA; CDR2 reads FQGNSA. This CDR3 region has 11 residues. CDR3 in DNA: TGTGCCAGCAGCCCAAGCTACGAGCAGTACTTC. Encoded protein: CASSPSYEQYF. Complete variable domain (other parts from reference TRBV7-2 and TRBJ2-7): GAGVSQSPSNKVTEKGKDVELRCDPISGHTALYWYRQSLGQGLEFLIYFQGNSAPDKSGLPSDRFSAERTGGSVSTLTIQRTQQEDSAVYLCASSPSYEQYFGPGTRLTVT.

The genes are TRBV13 and TRBJ2-3; 7 bases map to TRBD2. Trimming cost V 4 bases and J 0 bases; bases outside gene matches: 7. Germline assignment: CDR1 PRHDT and CDR2 FYEKMQ (reference sequence). This CDR3 is built from 16 residues. The DNA of the CDR3 is TGTGCCAGCAGCTCTAACCCTAGCGGCAGCACAGATACGCAGTATTTT. It encodes CASSSNPSGSTDTQYF.

The rearrangement links TRBV27 to TRBJ2-7; D is undetermined. The CDR3 is 12 amino acids. Germline CDR1 MNHEY, CDR2 SMNVEV (reference sequence). Trimming took off 4 bases at V and 4 bases at J, with 8 bases between the two ends. This CDR3 reads CASSSDGYEQYF. The CDR3 DNA reads as TGTGCCAGCAGTTCCGATGGATACGAGCAGTACTTC.

To note about this clone: The junction and the germline gene differ at one end; a read error may be behind it. This chain uses TRBV7-7 with TRBJ2-7; 8 bases map to TRBD2. The CDR3 spans 14 residues. Germline V gives CDR1 SSHAT, CDR2 FNYEAQ (reference sequence). The CDR3 protein is CASSLAGNYVGQYF. The CDR3 region has the DNA TGTGCTAGCAGCTTAGCGGGAAACTACGTGGGGCAGTACTTC. The whole variable domain, remainder taken from reference TRBV7-7 and TRBJ2-7, is GAGVSQSPRYKVTKRGQDVTLRCDPISSHATLYWYQQALGQGPEFLTYFNYEAQPDKSGLPSDRFSAERPEGSISTLTIQRTEQRDSAMYRCASSLAGNYVGQYFGPGTRLTVT.

V gene TRBV6-6 combines with J gene TRBJ1-1, with no clear D. Trimming removed 4 bases from V and 0 bases from J, with 9 bases in between. CDR3 length equals 14 residues. Germline V gene sequence: CDR1 MNHNY, CDR2 SVGAGI (reference sequence). This chain's CDR3 is CASSFYSMNTEAFF. The CDR3 nucleotides are TGTGCCAGCAGTTTTTACAGTATGAACACTGAAGCTTTCTTT.

The chain is built from TRBV5-1 and TRBJ2-4; D is unclear. The CDR3 covers 14 residues. In germline, CDR1 is SGHRS, CDR2 YFSETQ. Trimming left V 0 bases short and J 3 bases short, with 7 bases between. The CDR3 here is CASSLGVYKNIQYF. Here the CDR3 DNA reads TGCGCCAGCAGCTTGGGGGTGTACAAAAACATTCAGTACTTC.

This sequence joins TRBV2 and TRBJ2-1, with D possibly called TRBD1 or TRBD2 (5 bases each). CDR3 length: 10 residues. Germline values: CDR1 SNHLY, CDR2 FYNNEI. V was trimmed by 10 bases and J by 9 bases, leaving 10 bases between them. The CDR3 DNA follows: TGTGCCACCCCCGGGGCTGAGCAGTTCTTC. Its translation is CATPGAEQFF.

The gene calls are TRBV25-1 and TRBJ1-1, with D tentatively TRBD1 (6 bases). Germline CDR1 reads MGHDK; CDR2 reads SYGVNS. With 4 bases removed from V and 4 bases from J, the gap between germline ends came to 22 bases. The CDR3 totals 17 residues. The CDR3 DNA sequence: TGTGCCAGCAGTGGCTTGCTACCGGAGCAGGGGCCCACTGAAGCTTTCTTT. The encoded protein is CASSGLLPEQGPTEAFF. The entire variable domain, with the rest obtained from reference TRBV25-1 and TRBJ1-1, is as follows: EADIYQTPRYLVIGTGKKITLECSQTMGHDKMYWYQQDPGMELHLIHYSYGVNSTEKGDLSSESTVSRIRTEHFPLTLESARPSHTSQYLCASSGLLPEQGPTEAFFGQGTRLTVV.

This clone was observed once. This chain uses TRBV29-1 with TRBJ2-7; TRBD1 might be the D (5 bases). This CDR3 is 15 amino acids long. V lost 7 bases to trimming and J lost 2 bases, with 21 bases between them. Germline V gives CDR1 SQVTM, CDR2 ANQGSEA. CDR3 residues: CSAADDSYLPYEQYF. The CDR3 region has the DNA TGCAGCGCCGCGGATGACAGCTATTTACCCTACGAGCAGTACTTC.

J is TRBJ2-1 and V is TRBV9, with D uncertain. CDR3 length: 14 amino acids. Trimming removed 0 bases at V and 4 bases at J, with 8 bases between. CDR1 and CDR2 (germline): SGDLS, YYNGEE. DNA of the CDR3: TGTGCCAGCAGCGTAGCTGGCCGGTACAATGAGCAGTTCTTC. This encodes CASSVAGRYNEQFF.

This sequence joins TRBV21-1 and TRBJ2-1. TRBV21-1 corresponds to a pseudogene. The CDR3 is made up of 14 amino acids. CDR3 sequence: CASSKEDRGDEQFF. The CDR3 region has the DNA TGTGCCAGCAGCAAAGAGGACCGCGGAGATGAGCAGTTCTTC.

The CDR3 DNA reads as TGTGCCAGCAGTTGGGACGGGAGTAACGACAATGAGCAGTTCTTC. Protein sequence: CASSWDGSNDNEQFF. V usage is TRBV28 and J usage is TRBJ2-1; TRBD2 is a possible D gene (6 bases). The V gene lost 4 bases and the J gene lost 5 bases, with 15 bases spanning the gap. Germline V CDR1 and CDR2: MDHEN, SYDVKM. The CDR3 covers 15 residues.

Of note for this clone: A junction boundary mismatches the germline segment, possibly from a read error. This rearrangement joins TRBV2 to TRBJ1-1; perhaps TRBD1 as D (5 bases). CDR3 size: 14 residues. Germline V lookup: CDR1 SNHLY, CDR2 FYNNEI. CDR3 in DNA: TGTGCCAGCAGTGATGGGAGACAGATCACTGATGCTTTCTTT. This translates into CASSDGRQITDAFF.

The J gene is TRBJ2-1, the V gene TRBV30; no clear D. V was trimmed by 5 bases and J by 7 bases, leaving 12 bases between them. This CDR3 spans 12 amino acids. Per germline, CDR1 GTSNPN and CDR2 SVGIG (reference sequence). The CDR3, as DNA: TGTGCCTGGTCCCTTATGGGGAATGAGCAGTTCTTC. Translated: CAWSLMGNEQFF.

The chain links TRBV9 to TRBJ2-1; 7 bases align to TRBD1. This CDR3 region has 14 residues. Looked up from germline, CDR1 is SGDLS and CDR2 is YYNGEE. Germline trimming cut 4 bases from V and 7 bases from J; bases unmatched to any gene: 8. The CDR3 sequence: CASSPSTGWNEQFF. The DNA for the CDR3 is TGTGCCAGCAGCCCGTCGACAGGGTGGAATGAGCAGTTCTTC.

The chain uses TRBV28 and TRBJ2-3, with TRBD1 as a possible D gene (6 bases). This CDR3 contains 14 residues. CDR1 is MDHEN and CDR2 is SYDVKM in the germline V gene. Trimming took 5 bases from V and 6 from J, leaving 15 bases between them. The chain's CDR3 is CASSVQGDLDTQYF. CDR3 in DNA: TGTGCCAGCAGTGTACAGGGAGACTTGGATACGCAGTATTTT.

This chain's CDR3 is CASSFWGSAYEQYF. For the CDR3, the DNA is TGTGCCAGCAGCTTCTGGGGGTCCGCCTACGAGCAGTACTTC. The chain recombines TRBV13 with TRBJ2-7; D is possibly TRBD1 or TRBD2 (5 bases each). Germline-derived CDR1 and CDR2 are PRHDT and FYEKMQ (reference sequence). Trimming took off 3 bases at V and 2 bases at J, with 11 bases between the two ends. The CDR3 has 14 amino acids.

This chain connects TRBV7-9 to TRBJ2-5, with 13 bases fitting TRBD2. The CDR3 spans 16 residues. V lost 6 bases and J lost 1; bases outside the gene matches: 5. Germline CDR1 SEHNR, CDR2 FQNEAQ (reference sequence). The CDR3 loop reads CASSSTSGRAQETQYF. In nucleotides, the CDR3 is TGTGCCAGCAGTTCTACTAGCGGGAGGGCCCAAGAGACCCAGTACTTC.

This sequence joins TRBV25-1 and TRBJ2-7; maybe TRBD2 (5 bases). V was trimmed by 3 bases and J by 0 bases, leaving 12 bases between them. The germline V gene has CDR1 MGHDK and CDR2 SYGVNS. The CDR3 contains 15 residues. The DNA of the CDR3 is TGTGCCAGCAGTGATCGCCGAGGAGGCTCCTACGAGCAGTACTTC. Residues: CASSDRRGGSYEQYF.

The chain links TRBV11-2 to TRBJ2-3, with 8 bases lining up with TRBD2. Trimming at V came to 1 base and at J to 3 bases, leaving 6 bases not matched to a gene. Germline V lookup: CDR1 SGHAT, CDR2 FQNNGV. The CDR3 extends over 16 amino acids. The CDR3 sequence: CASSLGGREATDTQYF. The CDR3 DNA reads as TGTGCCAGCAGCTTAGGAGGGCGGGAGGCAACAGATACGCAGTATTTT.